The present T cell receptor beta chain was sequenced within a study of blood T cell repertoires in COVID-19. Study information: The United States, Italy and Spain were the sources of the acute and convalescent COVID-19 samples.

V dropped 0 bases and J dropped 0 bases, with 13 bases sitting between them. The V gene's germline CDR1 is SGHNT and CDR2 YYREEE (reference sequence). This CDR3 is built from 16 residues. Original methodology: The authors estimated nucleated cell counts from reference gene primer amplification. The table came from immunoSEQ multiplex PCR; TCRdb's copy has only in-frame clones and leaves some out. The V and J calls and the clone size are those of that table, but D and trimming were determined from the DNA. In the table there are around 130,000 clones, 70% to 85% of which are singletons. The chain uses TRBV5-4 and TRBJ2-7, with TRBD1 as a possible D gene (7 bases). Material for sequencing was peripheral blood. The TCR comes from a woman older than 75 with acute or convalescent COVID-19. CDR3 nucleotides: TGTGCCAGCAGCTTGGCCGCGGGACAGAGCTCCTACGAGCAGTACTTC. Its protein product is CASSLAAGQSSYEQYF.